The 9 T cell receptor delta chains below all came from one sample that was sequenced in a study of Vδ1+ human thymocytes. Whole-study results and caveats: Thymic TRG and TRD repertoires appeared highly polyclonal.

Sequences come from RNA converted to cDNA by reverse transcription. The CDR3 regions were amplified by multiplex PCR from V-gene primers to a constant-region primer. TCRdb re-called clones from the multiplex PCR reads via CATT. This table holds about 27,000 delta-chain clones, more than 6.5% found once. Which antigens these TCRs recognize remains unknown. The sequencing input was Vdelta1+ gamma-delta thymocytes from the thymus. Noted subset: FACS-sorted CD3+ TCRalphabeta- TCRVdelta1+ TCRVdelta2- thymocytes. These receptors were collected from a girl younger than two who had congenital heart surgery.

The rearrangement joins TRDV1 to TRDJ1, with 12 positions matching TRDD3. J was trimmed by 0 bases and V by 0 bases; bases with no gene match: 11. CDR3 length equals 20 residues. Germline V gene lookup returns CDR1 TSWWSYY and CDR2 QGS. CDR3 sequence (DNA): TGTGCTCTTGGGGAACTTGAGTACTGGGGGATACTTAGGTACACCGATAAACTCATCTTT. This codes for CALGELEYWGILRYTDKLIF.

This clone was counted only a few times. The rearrangement uses TRDV1 and TRDJ1; D is unresolved. The CDR3 has 19 residues. Trimming removed 2 bases at V and 0 bases at J, with 22 bases between. Germline assignment: CDR1 TSWWSYY and CDR2 QGS. CDR3 DNA: TGTGCTCTTGGGGAAGTGGGAGTCCACTCCGGGGTGTACACCGATAAACTCATCTTT. This sequence encodes CALGEVGVHSGVYTDKLIF.

This chain links TRDV1 with TRDJ1; D is possibly TRDD3 (8 bases). The J gene is not listed in TCRdb, so it was assigned here from a DNA match to germline. Per the germline V gene, CDR1 is TSWWSYY and CDR2 is QGS. V gave up 0 bases and J gave up 3 bases, with 35 bases separating them. The CDR3 is 23 amino acids. The CDR3 region is CALGELGLPRNLTHWGQSDKLIF. In DNA, the CDR3 is TGTGCTCTTGGGGAACTAGGACTTCCTAGAAACCTTACCCACTGGGGGCAGTCCGATAAACTCATCTTT.

In the case of this clone: Germline is not matched at one junction end, which may reflect a read error. This chain joins TRDV1 and TRDJ1; no clear D. Germline CDR1 is TSWWSYY and CDR2 is QGS. The CDR3 length is 17 residues. This chain's CDR3 is CALGQLKMAPPPDKLIF. CDR3 sequence (DNA): TGTGCTCTTGGGCAACTAAAGATGGCTCCACCTCCCGATAAACTCATCTTT.

The V gene is TRDV1, the J gene TRDJ1, with D possibly TRDD3 on 6 matching bases. CDR3 size: 20 residues. CDR1 is TSWWSYY and CDR2 is QGS in the germline V gene. The V end lost 1 base, the J end lost 0 bases, and 24 bases lay between the germline ends. The CDR3 sequence: CALGEPSLRRWGEYTDKLIF. The CDR3 coding sequence is TGTGCTCTTGGGGAACCCTCACTACGTCGCTGGGGCGAGTACACCGATAAACTCATCTTT.

This clone occurred a few times. The chain recombines TRDV1 with TRDJ1, with TRDD2 as a possible D gene (5 bases). Germline V gene lookup returns CDR1 TSWWSYY and CDR2 QGS. The CDR3 runs to 15 residues. With 0 bases removed from V and 5 bases from J, the gap between germline ends came to 13 bases. Here the CDR3 reads CALGELTGLLDKLIF. In DNA form, the CDR3 reads TGTGCTCTTGGGGAACTCACAGGCCTTCTAGATAAACTCATCTTT.

This clone was seen more than once but under ten times. This chain links TRDV1 with TRDJ1; 10 nucleotides agree with TRDD3. Trimming cost V 4 bases and J 6 bases; bases outside gene matches: 23. CDR3 length equals 20 residues. Germline lookup yields CDR1 TSWWSYY and CDR2 QGS. The CDR3 region has the DNA TGTGCTCTTGGGGTTCCGCTCTTCCCAAACGGGGGGATACGAGTGAATAAACTCATCTTT. Amino acid sequence: CALGVPLFPNGGIRVNKLIF.

This clone was seen only a few times. This chain connects TRDV1 to TRDJ1; the D is unclear. Trimming took 1 base from V and 4 from J, leaving 16 bases between them. Germline V gene lookup returns CDR1 TSWWSYY and CDR2 QGS. The CDR3 loop spans 16 amino acids. CDR3 sequence: CALGEQLGSSYDKLIF. As DNA, the CDR3 is TGTGCTCTTGGGGAACAACTTGGGTCGTCGTACGATAAACTCATCTTT.

This chain connects TRDV1 to TRDJ1; D perhaps matches TRDD3 (5 bases). Trimming shortened V by 8 bases and J by 1 base, and 17 bases separated the two germline ends. The CDR3 loop spans 15 amino acids. Germline V gene data show CDR1 as TSWWSYY and CDR2 as QGS. CDR3 in DNA: TGTGCTCTTCTGGAGCTTACGGGGAGCACCGATAAACTCATCTTT. Its translation is CALLELTGSTDKLIF.